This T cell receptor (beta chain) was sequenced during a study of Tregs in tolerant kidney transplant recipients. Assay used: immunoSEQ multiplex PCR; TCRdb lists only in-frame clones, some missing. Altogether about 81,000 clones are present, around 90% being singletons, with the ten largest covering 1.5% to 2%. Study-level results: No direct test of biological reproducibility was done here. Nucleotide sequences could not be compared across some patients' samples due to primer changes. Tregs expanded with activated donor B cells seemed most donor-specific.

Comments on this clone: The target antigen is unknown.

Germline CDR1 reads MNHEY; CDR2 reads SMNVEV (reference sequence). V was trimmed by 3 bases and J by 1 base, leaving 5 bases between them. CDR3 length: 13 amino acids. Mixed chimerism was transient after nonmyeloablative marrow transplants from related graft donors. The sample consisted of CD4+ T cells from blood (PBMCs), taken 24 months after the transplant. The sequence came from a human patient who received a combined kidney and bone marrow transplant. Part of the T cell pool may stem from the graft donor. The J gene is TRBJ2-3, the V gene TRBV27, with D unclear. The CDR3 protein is CASSLARTDTQYF. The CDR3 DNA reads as TGTGCCAGCAGTTTGGCACGCACAGATACGCAGTATTTT.